These 16 T cell receptor beta chains share one sample of origin, sequenced in a study of sequential checkpoint blockade in melanoma. The table came from immunoSEQ multiplex PCR; TCRdb's copy has only in-frame clones and leaves some out. The sample has about 11,000 clones, approximately 81% seen once. Regarding treatment: randomized to nivolumab then ipilimumab (arm A) or the reverse (arm B). The source was CD8+ T cells sorted from blood (inferred from file names), collected from a patient given nivolumab and ipilimumab in sequence. The receptors originated from a human donor with melanoma.

About this clone: Other DNA sequences within the sample encode an identical CDR3. The rearrangement uses TRBV15 and TRBJ1-1; D perhaps matches TRBD1 (5 bases). The length of the CDR3 is 13 residues. V was pared by 3 bases and J by 11 bases, with 16 bases between. Germline CDR1 is LNHNV and CDR2 is YYDKDF (reference sequence). This CDR3 is CATSREPGREAFF. CDR3 sequence (DNA): TGTGCCACCAGCAGGGAACCGGGGCGGGAGGCTTTCTTT.

The chain combines TRBV19 with TRBJ2-7, with TRBD2 matching 11 bases. The CDR3 is 16 amino acids. Germline V CDR1 and CDR2: LNHDA, SQIVND (reference sequence). Trimming took 4 bases from V and 4 from J; bases not matched to a gene: 9. This CDR3 reads CASSTFTSGGRYEQYF. The CDR3 DNA sequence: TGTGCCAGTAGTACCTTTACTAGCGGGGGTCGGTACGAGCAGTACTTC.

On this clone: In the same sample, other DNA sequences code for this CDR3. This chain joins TRBV28 and TRBJ2-7, with 11 bases lining up with TRBD1. This CDR3 spans 14 amino acids. The germline CDR1 and CDR2 sequences are MDHEN and SYDVKM. The V and J ends lost 2 bases and 4 bases, in that order; junction bases with no gene match: 1. This chain's CDR3 is CASSLGTGGYEQYF. The CDR3, as DNA: TGTGCCAGCAGTTTAGGGACAGGGGGGTACGAGCAGTACTTC.

This sequence joins TRBV7-8 and TRBJ1-2, with 9 positions matching TRBD1. The junction had 4 bases not matched to a gene; V was cut back by 4 bases and J by 1 base. The CDR3 sequence is 15 residues long. Germline loops: CDR1 SGHVS, CDR2 FQNEAQ. The CDR3 loop reads CASSYGTGNNYGYTF. The CDR3 DNA sequence: TGTGCCAGCAGCTACGGGACAGGGAATAACTATGGCTACACCTTC.

As to this clone: The junction does not match germline at one end; this may be a read error. V and J are TRBV9 and TRBJ2-3; 9 bases match TRBD2. The CDR3 is 17 residues long. CDR1 and CDR2 (germline): SGDLS, YYNGEE. The CDR3 is CASSVGLAGWGTDAQYF. CDR3 coding DNA: TGTGCCAGCAGCGTAGGTCTAGCGGGATGGGGCACAGATGCGCAGTATTTT.

This clone occurred a few times. V and J are TRBV19 and TRBJ1-2; D uncertain. This CDR3 comprises 12 residues. The V end was cut by 7 bases, the J end by 4 bases, with 10 bases between. CDR1 and CDR2 (germline): LNHDA, SQIVND (reference sequence). This chain's CDR3 is CASNGLSYGYTF. The CDR3 DNA follows: TGTGCCAGTAATGGACTAAGCTATGGCTACACCTTC.

The rearrangement links TRBV7-6 to TRBJ2-1, with 12 bases identical to TRBD1. The CDR3 extends over 15 amino acids. CDR1 is SGHVS, CDR2 FNYEAQ, per germline. V gave up 5 bases and J gave up 7 bases; unmatched junction bases: 6. Here the CDR3 DNA reads TGTGCCAGCAGCACGGGACAGGGGGCTTATAATGAGCAGTTCTTC. Translating it yields CASSTGQGAYNEQFF.

V usage is TRBV19 and J usage is TRBJ1-1; a weak D match, TRBD1 (5 bases). This CDR3 contains 13 residues. Germline lookup yields CDR1 LNHDA and CDR2 SQIVND (reference sequence). With 8 bases removed from V and 1 base from J, the gap between germline ends came to 11 bases. The CDR3 DNA follows: TGTGCCAGTTCGTTCACAGGGAACACTGAAGCTTTCTTT. Translated: CASSFTGNTEAFF.

This clone was seen more than once but under ten times. This chain uses TRBV28 with TRBJ2-1; D is perhaps TRBD2 (5 bases). The CDR3 is made up of 15 amino acids. The germline V gene encodes CDR1 MDHEN and CDR2 SYDVKM. The V end was cut by 2 bases, the J end by 3 bases, with 11 bases between. In nucleotides, the CDR3 is TGTGCCAGCAGTTTAGGGCTAGCTGTCTACAATGAGCAGTTCTTC. It yields the protein CASSLGLAVYNEQFF.

This chain joins TRBV19 and TRBJ2-1, with TRBD2 matching over 10 bases. Losses at the gene ends were 10 bases for V and 7 bases for J; bases not matched to a gene: 7. The germline V gene has CDR1 LNHDA and CDR2 SQIVND (reference sequence). The CDR3 covers 13 residues. CDR3 DNA sequence: TGTGCCACCGGACTAGCGGCGACGAATGAGCAGTTCTTC. Amino acid sequence: CATGLAATNEQFF.

This sequence joins TRBV7-9 and TRBJ2-1, with D uncertain. CDR1 and CDR2 from the germline V gene are SEHNR and FQNEAQ (reference sequence). The CDR3 loop spans 13 amino acids. The V end was cut by 5 bases, the J end by 1 base, with 6 bases between. The CDR3, as DNA: TGTGCCAGCAGCCGCGTATCCTACAATGAGCAGTTCTTC. Translating gives CASSRVSYNEQFF.

The chain joins TRBV9 to TRBJ2-4, with D maybe TRBD1 (5 bases). V was clipped by 5 bases and J by 0 bases, with 9 bases between them. CDR3 length: 14 amino acids. CDR1 SGDLS and CDR2 YYNGEE come from the germline V gene. The CDR3 DNA follows: TGTGCCAGCAGTCAGGGATTAGCCAAAAACATTCAGTACTTC. It yields the protein CASSQGLAKNIQYF.

The rearrangement links TRBV13 to TRBJ2-7; D not certain. Trimming took off 5 bases at V and 2 bases at J, with 7 bases between the two ends. Germline loops: CDR1 PRHDT, CDR2 FYEKMQ (reference sequence). The CDR3 has 12 residues. CDR3 in DNA: TGTGCCAGCAGCCATCAGGCCTACGAGCAGTACTTC. It codes for CASSHQAYEQYF.

The chain uses TRBV13 and TRBJ1-6; a possible D gene is TRBD1 (6 bases). Trimming shortened V by 4 bases and J by 10 bases, and 17 bases separated the two germline ends. The CDR3 has 15 amino acids. Germline CDR1 is PRHDT and CDR2 is FYEKMQ (reference sequence). As DNA, the CDR3 is TGTGCCAGCAGCTCCCCAGGGGAGGGAGGATCACCCCTCCACTTT. It encodes CASSSPGEGGSPLHF.

The table lists this clone with a few counts. The chain combines TRBV6-1 with TRBJ1-5, with D possibly matching TRBD1 (5 bases). The CDR3 runs 15 residues. The V end was cut by 2 bases, the J end by 2 bases, with 10 bases between. The V gene's germline CDR1 is MNHNS and CDR2 SASEGT. CDR3 nucleotide sequence: TGTGCCAGCAGTGAACTTCCCAGGGGCAATCAGCCCCAGCATTTT. It codes for CASSELPRGNQPQHF.

The genes are TRBV9 and TRBJ2-3, with TRBD2 identical over 8 bases. The germline CDR1 and CDR2 sequences are SGDLS and YYNGEE. This CDR3 comprises 15 residues. With V trimmed by 1 base and J by 5 bases, 6 bases remained unmatched. As DNA, the CDR3 is TGTGCCAGCAGCGTATTAGGTCTAGCGGGAGATACGCAGTATTTT. Protein: CASSVLGLAGDTQYF. The whole variable domain, filled in from reference TRBV9 and TRBJ2-3, reads DSGVTQTPKHLITATGQRVTLRCSPRSGDLSVYWYQQSLDQGLQFLIQYYNGEERAKGNILERFSAQQFPDLHSELNLSSLELGDSALYFCASSVLGLAGDTQYFGPGTRLTVL.